This T cell receptor beta chain was sequenced for a study of shared T cell receptors in the human thymus. Assay used: immunoSEQ multiplex PCR; TCRdb lists only in-frame clones, some missing. This repertoire shows about 380,000 clones, roughly 94% found once; its top ten account for 0.015% to 0.02%. CDR1 and CDR2 from the germline V gene are SGHTA and FQGNSA. The trim removed 3 bases at V and 6 bases at J, leaving 8 bases unmatched. This CDR3 is built from 15 residues. Sequencing was performed on thymocytes. The chain has TRBV7-2 and TRBJ1-1, with 9 bases aligning to TRBD1. The clonotype was recovered from a human donor. The CDR3 reads CASSLYRGRSAEAFF. CDR3 DNA: TGTGCCAGCAGCTTGTACAGGGGGCGATCAGCTGAAGCTTTCTTT.